What follows are 7 T cell receptor beta chains derived from one specimen sequenced in a study of human T cells and chemical hapten exposure. One entry per CDR3 protein results from TCRdb running MiXCR on the 5' RACE reads. The data contain more than 140,000 distinct CDR3 sequences, 4.1% of them singletons. The template was total RNA from unfractionated whole blood. These receptors originate from a female donor in good health.

In this sample, this clonotype turned up many times. The J gene is TRBJ1-2, the V gene TRBV5-1, with a possible D match to TRBD1 (5 bases). CDR3 length: 13 residues. The V gene's germline CDR1 is SGHRS and CDR2 YFSETQ. Trimming took off 4 bases at V and 3 bases at J, with 10 bases between the two ends. This chain's CDR3 is CASSRRGDYGYTF. DNA of the CDR3: TGCGCCAGCAGCCGACGGGGGGACTATGGCTACACCTTC.

This clonotype was observed a few times. The rearrangement uses TRBV5-1 and TRBJ2-7; 7 nucleotides align to TRBD1. V dropped 7 bases and J dropped 2; count of bases not matched to a gene: 3. The CDR3 consists of 12 residues. The germline V gene encodes CDR1 SGHRS and CDR2 YFSETQ. CDR3 residues: CASWDRTYEQYF. The DNA of the CDR3 is TGCGCCAGCTGGGACAGAACCTACGAGCAGTACTTC.

This clonotype was detected many times. V usage is TRBV7-2 and J usage is TRBJ2-7; tentatively, D is TRBD2 (5 bases). The CDR3 runs 13 residues. From germline, CDR1 is SGHTA and CDR2 FQGNSA. The V end lost 1 base, the J end lost 2 bases, and 6 bases lay between the germline ends. The CDR3 loop is CASSLGGTYEQYF. The CDR3 DNA reads TGTGCCAGCAGCTTAGGAGGGACCTACGAGCAGTACTTC.

The rearrangement uses TRBV18 and TRBJ1-4; 9 bases match TRBD1. V lost 3 bases and J lost 5; bases outside the gene matches: 4. This CDR3 is 15 amino acids long. CDR1 is KGHSH and CDR2 is LQKENI in the germline V gene. DNA of the CDR3: TGTGCCAGCTCACCGGGACAGGGCCCGAATGAAAAACTGTTTTTT. Amino acid sequence: CASSPGQGPNEKLFF.

This clonotype was seen repeatedly, ten times or more. The chain joins TRBV6-2 or TRBV6-3 to TRBJ2-2, with a possible D match to TRBD1 (5 bases). This CDR3 region has 14 residues. Trimming took 1 base from V and 4 from J, leaving 7 bases between them. Germline V lookup: CDR1 MNHEY, CDR2 SVGEGT. Here the CDR3 DNA reads TGTGCCAGCAGTTACTGGGGCAGCACCGGGGAGCTGTTTTTT. Its protein product is CASSYWGSTGELFF.

This clonotype was seen at least ten times. The chain carries TRBV12-3 or TRBV12-4 and TRBJ2-4; D possibly corresponds to TRBD1 (6 bases). This CDR3 has 12 amino acids. V lost 6 bases to trimming and J lost 12 bases, with 15 bases between them. The CDR3 region is CASSPTRQDQYF. For the CDR3, the DNA is TGTGCCAGCAGCCCCACCCGACAGGATCAGTACTTC.

This clonotype was counted ten times or more. The chain links TRBV5-1 to TRBJ2-7, with 9 bases matching TRBD1. Germline loops: CDR1 SGHRS, CDR2 YFSETQ. Germline trimming cut 5 bases from V and 6 bases from J; bases unmatched to any gene: 6. The CDR3 consists of 13 residues. The CDR3 nucleotides are TGCGCCAGCAGTTGGACAGGGGAGGGCGAGCAGTACTTC. Residues: CASSWTGEGEQYF.